Presented here are 17 T cell receptor beta chains from one specimen sequenced in a study of blood T cell repertoires in COVID-19. Only in-frame clones appear in the TCRdb table, and some are missing; sequencing was by immunoSEQ multiplex PCR. This table holds under 250,000 clones, about four fifths found once. The sample taken for sequencing was peripheral blood. All receptors derive from a man in his fifties with active or convalescent COVID-19.

V is TRBV5-1 and J is TRBJ1-1; perhaps TRBD1 as D (6 bases). The CDR3 length is 14 residues. Trimming stripped 5 bases from V and 1 base from J, with 12 bases between. Germline CDR1 reads SGHRS; CDR2 reads YFSETQ. The CDR3 reads CASSRDTPNTEAFF. The CDR3 bases are TGCGCCAGCAGTAGGGACACACCGAACACTGAAGCTTTCTTT.

The chain carries TRBV28 and TRBJ1-5; D may be TRBD1 (6 bases). CDR1 and CDR2 from the germline V gene are MDHEN and SYDVKM. The CDR3 extends over 14 amino acids. Between the trimmed V and J ends, which lost 4 bases and 9 bases, there was a span of 16 bases. The CDR3 bases are TGTGCCAGCAGTTCAGGACAGACCCAATGGCCCCAGCATTTT. This translates into CASSSGQTQWPQHF.

This clone is a singleton in its sample. The chain links TRBV5-4 to TRBJ2-1; D is possibly TRBD2 (6 bases). Germline CDR1 is SGHNT and CDR2 is YYREEE (reference sequence). V lost 4 bases and J lost 8, with 10 bases in between. The CDR3 contains 12 residues. DNA for the CDR3: TGTGCCAGCAGCACCCGGGACTATGAGCAGTTCTTC. This translates into CASSTRDYEQFF.

The chain uses TRBV19 and TRBJ1-1; D possibly corresponds to TRBD1 (5 bases). This CDR3 contains 13 residues. The ends were cut back, 8 bases at V and 1 base at J, with 11 bases in the middle. Germline assignment: CDR1 LNHDA and CDR2 SQIVND (reference sequence). The DNA of the CDR3 is TGTGCCAGTGGTACAGGTACGAACACTGAAGCTTTCTTT. Its protein product is CASGTGTNTEAFF.

The chain employs TRBV24-1 and TRBJ1-6, with 10 bases matching TRBD1. The CDR3 contains 20 residues. In germline, CDR1 is KGHDR, CDR2 SFDVKD. V lost 4 bases, J lost 9 bases, and 20 bases stayed unmatched. The CDR3 spells CATSDYTPRQGAWVGSPLHF. DNA of the CDR3: TGTGCCACCAGTGACTACACACCCAGACAGGGGGCCTGGGTGGGTTCACCCCTCCACTTT.

The chain has TRBV7-3 and TRBJ2-1, with 14 nucleotides matching TRBD2. V shed 5 bases, J shed 7 bases, and the junction held 10 bases outside the gene matches. Germline V gives CDR1 SGHTA, CDR2 FQGTGA. This CDR3 comprises 17 residues. The CDR3 region is CASSLGTSGGPGNEQFF. The CDR3 DNA reads as TGTGCCAGCAGCCTAGGGACTAGCGGGGGTCCGGGAAATGAGCAGTTCTTC.

The rearrangement joins TRBV7-2 to TRBJ2-3; 11 bases agree with TRBD2. The ends lost 5 bases at V and 6 bases at J; junction bases unmatched: 10. CDR1 and CDR2 from the germline V gene are SGHTA and FQGNSA. The CDR3 is made up of 16 amino acids. This CDR3 is CASSLYSGGASDTQYF. As DNA, the CDR3 is TGTGCCAGCAGCCTATATAGCGGGGGGGCCAGCGATACGCAGTATTTT.

The rearrangement uses TRBV10-2 and TRBJ1-5; TRBD1 might be the D (6 bases). The CDR3 is 12 amino acids. The V gene lost 9 bases and the J gene lost 4 bases, with 10 bases spanning the gap. Germline V CDR1 and CDR2: WSHSY, SAAADI. CDR3 bases: TGCGCCAGTACACAGGGAAATCAGCCCCAGCATTTT. It codes for CASTQGNQPQHF.

The rearrangement links TRBV6-2 or TRBV6-3 to TRBJ2-5; 8 bases match TRBD2. The trim removed 4 bases at V and 2 bases at J, leaving 9 bases unmatched. Germline V gene lookup returns CDR1 MNHEY and CDR2 SVGEGT. The CDR3 contains 16 residues. This CDR3 is CASSSGRVAGQETQYF. In nucleotides, the CDR3 is TGTGCCAGCAGTTCGGGTCGGGTAGCGGGACAAGAGACCCAGTACTTC.

This rearrangement joins TRBV30 to TRBJ1-1, with TRBD1 matching over 11 bases. The ends lost 2 bases at V and 6 bases at J; junction bases unmatched: 8. The CDR3 extends over 15 amino acids. Germline CDR1 GTSNPN, CDR2 SVGIG (reference sequence). CDR3 sequence (DNA): TGTGCCTGGAGTCTCCCGGGACAGGGGGTGGCTGAAGCTTTCTTT. Translated: CAWSLPGQGVAEAFF.

The gene calls are TRBV4-1 and TRBJ2-1; a weak D match, TRBD2 (5 bases). From germline, CDR1 is MGHRA and CDR2 YSYEKL. The V end lost 0 bases, the J end lost 5 bases, and 14 bases lay between the germline ends. The CDR3 sequence is 16 residues long. The DNA for the CDR3 is TGCGCCAGCAGCCAAGAAAGGAGGCGGTGGGACAATGAGCAGTTCTTC. Translating it yields CASSQERRRWDNEQFF.

The genes are TRBV6-2 or TRBV6-3 and TRBJ2-7; 12 positions match TRBD2. The CDR3 runs to 16 residues. The V gene end was trimmed by 6 bases and the J gene end by 4 bases; junction bases not matched to a gene: 10. In germline, CDR1 is MNHEY, CDR2 SVGEGT. CDR3 residues: CASSPTSGGEDYEQYF. The CDR3 coding sequence is TGTGCCAGCAGCCCGACTAGCGGGGGAGAAGATTACGAGCAGTACTTC.

The gene calls are TRBV5-1 and TRBJ1-4, with D tentatively TRBD1 (6 bases). Germline lookup yields CDR1 SGHRS and CDR2 YFSETQ. V lost 4 bases to trimming and J lost 4 bases, with 11 bases between them. The CDR3 is 14 amino acids. The CDR3 loop reads CASSPDSNNEKLFF. CDR3 DNA sequence: TGCGCCAGCAGCCCGGACAGTAATAATGAAAAACTGTTTTTT.

This chain links TRBV30 with TRBJ2-2; TRBD2 matches at 7 bases. Germline CDR1 reads GTSNPN; CDR2 reads SVGIG (reference sequence). The CDR3 extends over 13 amino acids. V lost 1 base and J lost 8; bases outside the gene matches: 4. The CDR3 loop is CAWSGLAGGELFF. CDR3 DNA: TGTGCCTGGAGTGGACTAGCAGGAGGGGAGCTGTTTTTT.

In DNA form, the CDR3 reads TGTGCCAGCAGCTTAGCGATCTGGGAGGGTCAGCCCCAGCATTTT. Protein: CASSLAIWEGQPQHF. The V and J genes are TRBV7-8 and TRBJ1-5; D ambiguous. Germline CDR1 is SGHVS and CDR2 is FQNEAQ. This CDR3 has 15 residues. Between the trimmed V and J ends, which lost 0 bases and 6 bases, there was a span of 12 bases.

DNA of the CDR3: TGTGCCAGCAGCTTAAAGACAGGATTTTTCGCGAACACCGGGGAGCTGTTTTTT. Protein: CASSLKTGFFANTGELFF. The rearrangement uses TRBV7-2 and TRBJ2-2; perhaps TRBD1 as D (6 bases). The V end was cut by 2 bases, the J end by 0 bases, with 16 bases between. Germline V gives CDR1 SGHTA, CDR2 FQGNSA. The CDR3 loop spans 18 amino acids.

This clone occurred a few times. The CDR3 region has the DNA TGTGCCAGCAGTTTATCCCTAGGCGATCAGCCCCAGCATTTT. It codes for CASSLSLGDQPQHF. The V gene is TRBV28, the J gene TRBJ1-5; D gene unclear. Trimming took 1 base from V and 5 from J, leaving 9 bases between them. CDR1 and CDR2 from the germline V gene are MDHEN and SYDVKM. The CDR3 loop spans 14 amino acids.